A selection of T cell receptor beta chains follows, all from one sample in a study of technical replicates of blood from a few donors. Assay: immunoSEQ multiplex PCR; the TCRdb copy retains only in-frame clones and omits some. Of more than 90,000 clones in the sample, 96% are singletons; the top ten hold around 0.2%. The specimen sequenced was T cells isolated from PBMCs. Source of these receptors: a human donor in good health. Both conserved end residues are part of each CDR3. The order of the fields is clone size, V gene, D gene, J gene, CDR3 DNA, CDR3 protein. D genes are given only for firm matches. Not every row has a clone size; where given, it reads once, few, many or a size class.

-	TRBV11-2	-	TRBJ2-1	TGTGCCAGCAGCTTATTACGCGGCGGGATGCGGGACAATGAGCAGTTCTTC	CASSLLRGGMRDNEQFF
-	TRBV4-1	TRBD2	TRBJ2-7	TGCGCCAGCAGCCAAGCACCTAGCGGCTACGAGCAGTACTTC	CASSQAPSGYEQYF
once	TRBV28	-	TRBJ2-7	TGTGCCAGCAGTTTACCATTGACAGTCTCGACCAACTACGAGCAGTACTTC	CASSLPLTVSTNYEQYF
-	TRBV27	-	TRBJ1-3	TGTGCCAGCAGTTTATCACACGTTTCTGGAAACACCATATATTTT	CASSLSHVSGNTIYF
-	TRBV12-5	TRBD1	TRBJ2-7	TGTGCTAGTGGTTTCTCGGACAGGGGAGAGCAGTACTTC	CASGFSDRGEQYF
-	TRBV11-2	TRBD1	TRBJ2-7	TGTGCCAGCAGTTTCCCGGGACAGGTTTCCTACGAGCAGTACTTC	CASSFPGQVSYEQYF
-	TRBV6-5	TRBD1	TRBJ1-2	TGTGCCAGCAGTCTTACGACAGGGGTCTATGGCTACACCTTC	CASSLTTGVYGYTF
few	TRBV4-1	-	TRBJ1-1	TGCGCCAGCAGCTCCACCGTCCGTGCCACCGGGACTGAAGCTTTCTTT	CASSSTVRATGTEAFF
-	TRBV27	-	TRBJ2-7	TGTGCCAGCGGTACAGCTGTGACCTTCGAGCAGTACTTC	CASGTAVTFEQYF
-	TRBV5-1	-	TRBJ2-3	TGCGCCAGCAGCTTGGCACAGGGCACAGATACGCAGTATTTT	CASSLAQGTDTQYF
-	TRBV5-1	-	TRBJ1-1	TGCGCCAGCAGCTTGGGATACACCTTGAACACTGAAGCTTTCTTT	CASSLGYTLNTEAFF
-	TRBV29-1	TRBD2	TRBJ2-7	TGCAGCGTTTATACTAGCGTCTCCTACGAGCAGTACTTC	CSVYTSVSYEQYF
-	TRBV4-1	-	TRBJ2-7	TGCGCCAGCAGCCAAGCTAGTGGGTGGGAGCAGTACTTC	CASSQASGWEQYF
-	TRBV21-1	-	TRBJ1-1	TGTGCCAGCAGCAAAGCTGGGCACGGGGAAGAGAGCACTGAAGCTTTCTTT	CASSKAGHGEESTEAFF
-	TRBV28	-	TRBJ2-7	TGTGCCAGCAGTTTTATGGGCAGCTCCTACGAGCAGTACTTC	CASSFMGSSYEQYF
-	TRBV18	TRBD1	TRBJ2-5	TGTGCCAGCTCTCTAGGGACAGTGCCACACCAAGAGACCCAGTACTTC	CASSLGTVPHQETQYF
-	TRBV9	-	TRBJ2-1	TGTGCCAGCAGCGTAGCTACAGGAGCGAATGAGCAGTTCTTC	CASSVATGANEQFF
-	TRBV28	-	TRBJ1-5	TGTGCCAGCAGTTTCGGGGGGGAAAATCAGCCCCAGCATTTT	CASSFGGENQPQHF
-	TRBV30	-	TRBJ1-5	TGTGCCTGGAGTAAGGCGGGGAATCAGCCCCAGCATTTT	CAWSKAGNQPQHF
-	TRBV5-1	TRBD2	TRBJ2-1	TGCGCCAGCAGCTGGGGACTAGCGGAGATCAATGAGCAGTTCTTC	CASSWGLAEINEQFF
-	TRBV14	-	TRBJ2-2	TGTGCCAGCAGCCAAGGAGGACGGGAGCTTTGGCGGACCGGGGAGCTGTTTTTT	CASSQGGRELWRTGELFF
-	TRBV2	-	TRBJ1-2	TGTGCCAGCAGTGAAGAACAGGTTGGCTACACCTTC	CASSEEQVGYTF
-	TRBV9	-	TRBJ2-1	TGTGCCAGCAGCGTAGTCCTAGGGGGGGACGGTGAGCAGTTCTTC	CASSVVLGGDGEQFF
-	TRBV28	TRBD1	TRBJ2-3	TGTGCCAGCAGTTGGGGGACAGAGGTCGGAACAGATACGCAGTATTTT	CASSWGTEVGTDTQYF
-	TRBV11-3	-	TRBJ2-3	TGTGCCAGCAGCCCTATAATAACAGATACGCAGTATTTT	CASSPIITDTQYF
once	TRBV25-1	-	TRBJ1-1	TGTGCCAGCAGTGGAAGCAGGGGTGGTCGTTACACTGAAGCTTTCTTT	CASSGSRGGRYTEAFF
few	TRBV2	TRBD1	TRBJ1-1	TGTGCCAGCAGGGGACAGGTTAACACTGAAGCTTTCTTT	CASRGQVNTEAFF
-	TRBV4-1	TRBD1	TRBJ2-1	TGCGCCAGCAATCCACGGGCGGGACAGGGTGTTTACAATGAGCAGTTCTTC	CASNPRAGQGVYNEQFF
-	TRBV5-1	-	TRBJ1-1	TGCGCCAGCAGCTTACCCGACAGGATGAACACTGAAGCTTTCTTT	CASSLPDRMNTEAFF
once	TRBV10-2	-	TRBJ2-2	TGCGCCAGCAGTGTAAATAGCCCCGGGGAGCTGTTTTTT	CASSVNSPGELFF
few	TRBV2	-	TRBJ2-7	TGTGCCAGCATGGCGCGGGTGTCATACGAGCAGTACTTC	CASMARVSYEQYF
-	TRBV7-9	TRBD1	TRBJ2-5	TGTGCCAGCAGCCAAGGACAGGGGCCCCGAGAGACCCAGTACTTC	CASSQGQGPRETQYF
-	TRBV4-1	TRBD2	TRBJ2-4	TGCGCCAGCAGCCCTACTAAAACTAGCGGTCTAGCCAAAAACATTCAGTACTTC	CASSPTKTSGLAKNIQYF
-	TRBV9	TRBD2	TRBJ2-1	TGTGCCAGCAGCGTAGCTCCTAGCGGGAGATTTTCCTACAATGAGCAGTTCTTC	CASSVAPSGRFSYNEQFF
-	TRBV7-9	TRBD1	TRBJ2-6	TGTGCCAGCAGCCAGACAGGGGCTGGGGCCAACGTCCTGACTTTC	CASSQTGAGANVLTF
-	TRBV7-9	-	TRBJ2-1	TGTGCCAGCAGCCCCGGAGGGCTTCCCTACAATGAGCAGTTCTTC	CASSPGGLPYNEQFF
-	TRBV25-1	TRBD2	TRBJ2-5	TGTGCCAGCAGTGGGGCTAGCGGGTTTTTACGAGAGACCCAGTACTTC	CASSGASGFLRETQYF